This TCR beta chain originates from a study of blood T cell repertoires in COVID-19 (dated by TCRdb to the early 2020s). Study-wide context: The collaborator samples originated in the United States, Italy and Spain and spanned the acute and convalescent phases of COVID-19. The prospective study material was composed of cDNA or gDNA derived from T cells, B-cell-depleted T cells, or PBMCs. The dataset comprised deeply sampled blood TCRbeta repertoires from subjects exposed to, actively infected with, or recovered from COVID-19. The repertoires were released in a freely available public database intended as a resource for research on the immune response to SARS-CoV-2. The samples were drawn from the first 160 participants of the ongoing ImmuneRACE study and from more than 1,000 subjects provided by 6 global collaborators. The sample metadata nearly always contained a de-identified subject ID, COVID-19 status, age in years and sex. HLA class I and class II types, where available, came from metadata supplied by the sample provider rather than from assay-based typing. The research as a whole found: How much clinical and demographic metadata was included differed by source and by participant, and the metadata was provided uncurated.

The CDR3 holds 14 amino acids from the cysteine to the phenylalanine. Only the CDR3 region is kept as DNA, spanning 42 bases read in frame from base 1. The CDR1 and CDR2 encoded by the germline V gene are SGHRS and YFSETQ. V trim: 4 bases; J trim: 1 base; unmatched bases: 1. TCRbeta CDR3 regions were amplified from genomic DNA by means of the immunoSEQ Assay, a bias-controlled multiplex PCR. In the original analysis: The number of nucleated cells in each sample was estimated from the amplification of reference gene primers within the assay. Sequence reads were collapsed and filtered to measure the absolute abundance of every unique TCRbeta CDR3 rearrangement. For each sample, productive Simpson clonality was calculated as the square root of Simpson's diversity index over productive rearrangements. This immuneACCESS table, as held by TCRdb, lists in-frame sequences with V and J called but not all clones. Of the missing ones, under half trace to an unresolved V gene in checked studies; the others have no known cause. Clone size and V and J calls were adopted from that table, with D and trimming inferred from the DNA. This sample holds more than 100,000 clones; around 80% were observed only once. The ten largest account for 15% to 20% of the sample.

Remarks on this clone: This receptor's antigen is unknown. No clone much larger than this one lies a single base away; base qualities are absent. The identical CDR3 is also encoded by other nucleotide sequences in the sample.

Whole blood was collected in K2EDTA tubes by collaborating institutions according to the institutions' own protocols. For TCRbeta analysis, collaborator samples were shipped as frozen whole blood, as isolated PBMCs, or as DNA extracted from either sample type. The rearranged chain carries TRBV5-1 and TRBJ2-2; 7 middle bases align to TRBD1. Material: peripheral blood. The source of this sequence is a man aged 60 to 69 with active or convalescent COVID-19. The CDR3 is CASSRQGNTGELFF. The base sequence is TGCGCCAGCAGCAGACAGGGGAACACCGGGGAGCTGTTTTTT.